The 28 T cell receptor beta chains given below trace back to one sample, sequenced in a study of blood T cells in healthy people across ages. The use of a sample-barcoded 5' primer and a J-beta primer mix characterized a second PCR of about 7 to 12 cycles. TCRdb itself ran the 5' RACE reads through MiXCR, one entry per CDR3 protein. Counted here are approximately 1,000,000 distinct CDR3 sequences, 35% to 40% occurring once; the ten biggest clones make up over 10%. The sequenced sample consisted of blood. All receptors come from a man aged 18-30 years in good health.

This clonotype showed up just a few times. The J gene is TRBJ2-5, the V gene TRBV5-1; TRBD2 might be the D (6 bases). CDR3 size: 15 residues. The V end was cut by 7 bases, the J end by 5 bases, with 21 bases between. Germline V lookup: CDR1 SGHRS, CDR2 YFSETQ. CDR3: CASRGTYRLWETQYF. CDR3 bases: TGCGCCAGCCGCGGGACTTACCGCCTATGGGAGACCCAGTACTTC. Variable domain in full (rest from reference TRBV5-1 and TRBJ2-5): KAGVTQTPRYLIKTRGQQVTLSCSPISGHRSVSWYQQTPGQGLQFLFEYFSETQRNKGNFPGRFSGRQFSNSRSEMNVSTLELGDSALYLCASRGTYRLWETQYFGPGTRLLVL.

Details on this clonotype: Relative to the germline gene, one junction end is altered; a read error may explain this. This chain uses TRBV7-2 with TRBJ2-7; no definite D call. Germline assignment: CDR1 SGHTA and CDR2 FQGNSA. There are 14 residues in the CDR3. CDR3 DNA sequence: TGTGCCGGCAGCTTAGAACCCTCCGGCTACGAGCAGTACTTC. Protein: CAGSLEPSGYEQYF.

The rearrangement links TRBV6-2 or TRBV6-3 to TRBJ1-2; 9 bases fit TRBD1. The CDR3 runs 15 residues. The trim removed 4 bases at V and 4 bases at J, leaving 7 bases unmatched. The germline V gene encodes CDR1 MNHEY and CDR2 SVGEGT. CDR3 bases: TGTGCCAGCAGTTCCATGGACAGGGGTTCCTATGGCTACACCTTC. This translates into CASSSMDRGSYGYTF.

Note on this clonotype: A junction boundary mismatches the germline segment, possibly from a read error. V is TRBV4-3 and J is TRBJ1-6; the D is unclear. The CDR3 spans 15 residues. Germline V gene sequence: CDR1 LGHNA, CDR2 YSLEER. This chain's CDR3 is CASSQELGFGSPPHF. DNA for the CDR3: TGCGCCAGCAGCCAAGAACTCGGGTTCGGTTCACCCCCCCACTTT.

In its sample, this clonotype was seen a few times. This chain uses TRBV20-1 with TRBJ1-2, with TRBD1 identical over 9 bases. V trimming: 6 bases; J trimming: 3 bases; junction bases outside the gene matches: 11. The length of the CDR3 is 15 residues. Germline CDR1 is DFQATT and CDR2 is SNEGSKA (reference sequence). The CDR3 DNA sequence: TGCAGTGCCACTACGGCGGGACAGGGAGACTATGGCTACACCTTC. Protein: CSATTAGQGDYGYTF.

The rearrangement uses TRBV27 and TRBJ1-2, with a possible D match to TRBD1 (5 bases). Germline loops: CDR1 MNHEY, CDR2 SMNVEV (reference sequence). The CDR3 consists of 14 residues. V lost 0 bases and J 2 bases, leaving 7 bases between the germline ends. CDR3 amino acids: CASSLSGQNYGYTF. Here the CDR3 DNA reads TGTGCCAGCAGTTTATCGGGGCAGAACTATGGCTACACCTTC.

This clonotype was recorded many times. The CDR3 here is CASTYRGEQFF. The CDR3 DNA reads TGTGCCAGCACTTATAGAGGTGAGCAGTTCTTC. This chain uses TRBV6-5 with TRBJ2-1; D not resolved. Germline CDR1 reads MNHEY; CDR2 reads SVGAGI. Deletions cut 7 bases from V and 9 bases from J, with 10 bases between. The CDR3 has 11 amino acids.

This clonotype came up a few times. The V call is TRBV9, the J call TRBJ2-7; D uncertain. The CDR3 is 13 amino acids. Per germline, CDR1 SGDLS and CDR2 YYNGEE. Trimming cost V 4 bases and J 5 bases, with 13 bases left between them. CDR3 protein: CASSTGPNDEQYF. DNA for the CDR3: TGTGCCAGCAGCACGGGTCCGAATGACGAGCAGTACTTC. The full variable domain, in which reference TRBV9 and TRBJ2-7 provide the parts outside the CDR3, is DSGVTQTPKHLITATGQRVTLRCSPRSGDLSVYWYQQSLDQGLQFLIQYYNGEERAKGNILERFSAQQFPDLHSELNLSSLELGDSALYFCASSTGPNDEQYFGPGTRLTVT.

This clonotype was counted ten times or more. This chain links TRBV7-2 with TRBJ2-1; TRBD2 aligns across 10 bases. V lost 0 bases, J lost 2 bases, and 1 base stayed unmatched. The CDR3 length is 16 residues. Germline V gene sequence: CDR1 SGHTA, CDR2 FQGNSA. CDR3 DNA sequence: TGTGCCAGCAGCTTAGCGGGACTAGCGACCTACAATGAGCAGTTCTTC. Translation: CASSLAGLATYNEQFF.

This rearrangement joins TRBV5-1 to TRBJ2-2; 8 nucleotides line up with TRBD1. V shed 4 bases and J 5 bases; nucleotides not matched to a gene: 10. The CDR3 runs 16 residues. Germline V gene lookup returns CDR1 SGHRS and CDR2 YFSETQ. The CDR3 sequence is CASSKPGQEVTGELFF. CDR3 bases: TGCGCCAGCAGCAAACCGGGACAGGAGGTGACCGGGGAGCTGTTTTTT.

This chain connects TRBV5-1 to TRBJ2-1; D may be TRBD2 (5 bases). The CDR3 loop spans 14 amino acids. Trimming shortened V by 5 bases and J by 0 bases, and 9 bases separated the two germline ends. Germline V gene data show CDR1 as SGHRS and CDR2 as YFSETQ. The DNA for the CDR3 is TGCGCCAGCAGGGGCCGGGGCTCCTACAATGAGCAGTTCTTC. It yields the protein CASRGRGSYNEQFF.

This clonotype was found a few times. The chain links TRBV7-9 to TRBJ2-7; D uncertain. Trimming pared 1 base from V and 9 bases from J, leaving 7 bases between. In germline, CDR1 is SEHNR, CDR2 FQNEAQ (reference sequence). This CDR3 has 11 amino acids. CDR3 sequence (DNA): TGTGCCAGCAGCTTAGTAGAGCCGCAGTACTTC. It translates to CASSLVEPQYF. The complete variable domain, with remaining parts taken from reference TRBV7-9 and TRBJ2-7, reads DTGVSQNPRHKITKRGQNVTFRCDPISEHNRLYWYRQTLGQGPEFLTYFQNEAQLEKSRLLSDRFSAERPKGSFSTLEIQRTEQGDSAMYLCASSLVEPQYFGPGTRLTVT.

This clonotype has a single count. This sequence joins TRBV15 and TRBJ1-5, with D possibly being TRBD1 (5 bases). The CDR3 has 16 amino acids. The germline V gene encodes CDR1 LNHNV and CDR2 YYDKDF (reference sequence). The V gene lost 4 bases and the J gene lost 1 base, with 14 bases spanning the gap. DNA of the CDR3: TGTGCCACCAGCAAGGGGATCCGAGGGAGCAATCAGCCCCAGCATTTT. Its protein product is CATSKGIRGSNQPQHF.

This clonotype was found a few times. This chain uses TRBV2 with TRBJ1-2; possible D gene TRBD1, 6 bases. The CDR3 is 15 residues long. V lost 6 bases to trimming and J lost 4 bases, with 18 bases between them. Per the germline V gene, CDR1 is SNHLY and CDR2 is FYNNEI. The CDR3 region is CASRVYRDLSYGYTF. The CDR3 DNA reads as TGTGCCAGCAGGGTGTACAGGGATCTAAGCTATGGCTACACCTTC. Filled out from reference TRBV2 and TRBJ1-2, the complete variable domain reads EPEVTQTPSHQVTQMGQEVILRCVPISNHLYFYWYRQILGQKVEFLVSFYNNEISEKSEIFDDQFSVERPDGSNFTLKIRSTKLEDSAMYFCASRVYRDLSYGYTFGSGTRLTVV.

This chain joins TRBV25-1 and TRBJ2-1; maybe TRBD2 (6 bases). Germline V gene data show CDR1 as MGHDK and CDR2 as SYGVNS. With 1 base removed from V and 12 bases from J, the gap between germline ends came to 16 bases. This CDR3 spans 14 amino acids. The CDR3 is CASSEFGRRGGQFF. CDR3 nucleotide sequence: TGTGCCAGCAGTGAATTTGGTAGGAGGGGCGGGCAGTTCTTC. The full variable domain, its missing parts supplied by reference TRBV25-1 and TRBJ2-1, is EADIYQTPRYLVIGTGKKITLECSQTMGHDKMYWYQQDPGMELHLIHYSYGVNSTEKGDLSSESTVSRIRTEHFPLTLESARPSHTSQYLCASSEFGRRGGQFFGPGTRLTVL.

The chain joins TRBV20-1 to TRBJ1-5, with D hard to call. Trimming pared 1 base from V and 5 bases from J, leaving 9 bases between. The CDR3 is 13 residues long. The germline V gene encodes CDR1 DFQATT and CDR2 SNEGSKA (reference sequence). The CDR3 DNA is TGCAGTGCTAGAGGGGCACGGGATCAGCCCCAGCATTTT. Its translation is CSARGARDQPQHF.

This clonotype was picked up a small number of times. V usage is TRBV28 and J usage is TRBJ2-5, with TRBD1 identical over 8 bases. Germline V CDR1 and CDR2: MDHEN, SYDVKM. The CDR3 has 12 residues. The CDR3 DNA reads as TGTTCGTCAGGGGGCCCACAAGAGACCCAGTACTTC. It codes for CSSGGPQETQYF.

This clonotype was observed a few times. V gene TRBV2 combines with J gene TRBJ2-5; 9 bases match TRBD2. CDR1 is SNHLY and CDR2 is FYNNEI in the germline V gene. Germline trimming cut 6 bases from V and 5 bases from J; bases unmatched to any gene: 13. This CDR3 is built from 16 residues. CDR3 region: CASRHAPSGDWETQYF. CDR3 coding DNA: TGTGCCAGCAGACATGCCCCTAGCGGGGATTGGGAGACCCAGTACTTC.

V gene TRBV20-1 combines with J gene TRBJ2-1; unclear D gene. The CDR3 has 13 amino acids. The V end was cut by 1 base, the J end by 7 bases, with 11 bases between. Germline V gene sequence: CDR1 DFQATT, CDR2 SNEGSKA (reference sequence). The CDR3 DNA follows: TGCAGTGCTAGAGTGGTTTTGCAGAATGAGCAGTTCTTC. Its translation is CSARVVLQNEQFF.

The gene calls are TRBV5-8 and TRBJ2-4; 13 bases are a match to TRBD2. The DNA end is more similar to TRBJ2-7, so the J call may be wrong. CDR1 and CDR2 from the germline V gene are SGHTS and YDEGEE. The CDR3 covers 18 residues. DNA of the CDR3: TGTGCCAGCAGCTTGGGAGGGACTAGCGGGGCCACTACCCACGAGCAGTACTTC. Translation: CASSLGGTSGATTHEQYF.

This clonotype has only one observation. This sequence joins TRBV7-2 and TRBJ1-5; D may be TRBD1 (6 bases). In germline, CDR1 is SGHTA, CDR2 FQGNSA. The V and J ends lost 1 base and 4 bases respectively, with 17 bases between them. The CDR3 totals 17 residues. The CDR3 reads CASSLVPRGARNQPQHF. The CDR3 DNA is TGTGCCAGCAGCTTAGTGCCACGGGGGGCGCGGAATCAGCCCCAGCATTTT.

The chain joins TRBV12-3 or TRBV12-4 to TRBJ2-1; TRBD2 agrees at 8 bases. CDR3 length: 13 residues. J gave up 8 bases and V 6 bases, and 6 bases lay outside the gene matches. As DNA, the CDR3 is TGTGCCAGCAGAAGAGGGCGGGGGGATGAGCAGTTCTTC. This translates into CASRRGRGDEQFF.

In the case of this clonotype: A much larger clone lies a single base off, so this may be a read error. V usage is TRBV7-9 and J usage is TRBJ2-7; the D is unclear. V was shortened by 1 base and J by 7 bases, with 14 bases between the two germline ends. From germline, CDR1 is SEHNR and CDR2 FQNEAQ (reference sequence). This CDR3 has 14 residues. The CDR3, as DNA: TGTGCCAGCAGCTTAGACCCGAAATACAATGAGCAGTACTTC. Encoded protein: CASSLDPKYNEQYF.

This clonotype has only a few counts. The rearrangement uses TRBV12-3 or TRBV12-4 and TRBJ2-3; either TRBD1 or TRBD2 may fit D (5 bases each). The CDR3 runs to 18 residues. V lost 5 bases and J lost 0, with 21 bases in between. CDR3 DNA: TGTGCCAGCAGTGGCAGAGGGGCGTTACTATCTAGCACAGATACGCAGTATTTT. Encoded protein: CASSGRGALLSSTDTQYF.

This clonotype has a handful of counts. V gene TRBV5-1 combines with J gene TRBJ1-2; a possible D gene is TRBD1 (5 bases). CDR1 is SGHRS and CDR2 is YFSETQ in the germline V gene. The CDR3 consists of 16 residues. The germline V and J ends were trimmed by 1 base and 4 bases, with 17 bases remaining between them. The DNA for the CDR3 is TGCGCCAGCAGCTTGACCAGCGGAGGACAAATCTATGGCTACACCTTC. Translating it yields CASSLTSGGQIYGYTF.

This clonotype came up many times. This chain links TRBV29-1 with TRBJ2-1; 9 bases are a match to TRBD2. This CDR3 contains 14 residues. Germline V gives CDR1 SQVTM, CDR2 ANQGSEA. Trimming removed 3 bases from V and 7 bases from J; junction bases left unmatched: 7. This CDR3 reads CSVDPQRGVNEQFF. Here the CDR3 DNA reads TGCAGCGTTGACCCCCAGCGGGGGGTTAATGAGCAGTTCTTC.

The chain joins TRBV14 to TRBJ1-2; 7 positions match TRBD1. With V trimmed by 4 bases and J by 4 bases, 6 bases remained unmatched. The CDR3 spans 14 residues. Germline CDR1 is SGHDN and CDR2 is FVKESK. The CDR3 DNA follows: TGTGCCAGCAGCCGACGACAGGGTTCCTATGGCTACACCTTC. Translated, it gives CASSRRQGSYGYTF.

The chain uses TRBV7-2 and TRBJ1-1; D unresolved. This CDR3 is built from 12 residues. The V end was cut by 5 bases, the J end by 6 bases, with 10 bases between. CDR1 SGHTA and CDR2 FQGNSA come from the germline V gene. CDR3 in DNA: TGTGCCAGCAGCCACGGAGAACCTGAAGCTTTCTTT. Amino acids: CASSHGEPEAFF. Full variable domain (remainder filled in from reference TRBV7-2 and TRBJ1-1): GAGVSQSPSNKVTEKGKDVELRCDPISGHTALYWYRQSLGQGLEFLIYFQGNSAPDKSGLPSDRFSAERTGGSVSTLTIQRTQQEDSAVYLCASSHGEPEAFFGQGTRLTVV.